A single sample is the source of the 27 T cell receptor beta chains below, sequenced in a study of shared clonotypes between healthy human individuals. The protocol was immunoSEQ multiplex PCR, while the TCRdb copy is restricted to in-frame clones and leaves out a portion. The data contain under 1,900,000 clones, approximately 98.5% of them singletons. The sample was naive CD4+ T cells sorted from blood. The sample's subset: CD45RA+ positively selected. The receptors originated from a man younger than 45 in good health.

The gene calls are TRBV5-4 and TRBJ2-1, with 7 bases matching TRBD1. Per germline, CDR1 SGHNT and CDR2 YYREEE (reference sequence). CDR3 length equals 20 residues. With V trimmed by 3 bases and J by 1 base, 19 bases remained unmatched. The CDR3 protein is CASSSGKTGIVPSSYNEQFF. CDR3 bases: TGTGCCAGCAGCTCAGGGAAGACAGGGATTGTCCCTAGTTCCTACAATGAGCAGTTCTTC.

The chain employs TRBV18 and TRBJ1-5; TRBD1 aligns across 8 bases. CDR1 KGHSH and CDR2 LQKENI come from the germline V gene. Germline trimming cut 4 bases from V and 8 bases from J; bases unmatched to any gene: 4. This CDR3 is 13 amino acids long. The CDR3 DNA is TGTGCCAGCTCACGACAGGGGACGGAGCCCCAGCATTTT. Amino acid sequence: CASSRQGTEPQHF.

V gene TRBV28 combines with J gene TRBJ2-1; D remains unclear. Per the germline V gene, CDR1 is MDHEN and CDR2 is SYDVKM. The CDR3 is made up of 11 amino acids. The V end lost 5 bases, the J end lost 5 bases, and 4 bases lay between the germline ends. The CDR3 nucleotides read TGTGCCAGCAGTAGGGACAATGAGCAGTTCTTC. Amino acids: CASSRDNEQFF.

The J gene is TRBJ1-5, the V gene TRBV6-1; D is undetermined. CDR1 is MNHNS and CDR2 is SASEGT in the germline V gene. V lost 4 bases and J 3 bases, leaving 13 bases between the germline ends. The CDR3 sequence is 15 residues long. The CDR3 DNA reads as TGTGCCAGCAGTGCTTTCGCACAAGTCAATCAGCCCCAGCATTTT. This codes for CASSAFAQVNQPQHF.

This chain uses TRBV11-2 with TRBJ2-5; 8 bases match TRBD2. Germline values: CDR1 SGHAT, CDR2 FQNNGV. The CDR3 loop spans 14 amino acids. The junction had 3 bases not matched to a gene; V was cut back by 1 base and J by 5 bases. The CDR3 coding sequence is TGTGCCAGCAGCTTAGCGGGAGGGTTGGAGACCCAGTACTTC. The encoded protein is CASSLAGGLETQYF.

The CDR3 DNA reads TGTGCCAGCAGCCCGAGGGACAGGGGGAATAGGCAGCAGTATTTT. Its protein is CASSPRDRGNRQQYF. This chain joins TRBV7-9 and TRBJ2-3; 11 bases are shared with TRBD1. The CDR3 spans 15 residues. The germline CDR1 and CDR2 sequences are SEHNR and FQNEAQ (reference sequence). V lost 5 bases, J lost 11 bases, and 12 bases stayed unmatched.

The chain is built from TRBV11-2 and TRBJ2-3; the D call may be TRBD1 or TRBD2 (5 bases each). V lost 5 bases and J lost 7, with 19 bases in between. The CDR3 sequence is 15 residues long. Germline loops: CDR1 SGHAT, CDR2 FQNNGV. This CDR3 reads CASSVGDRLAYTQYF. DNA of the CDR3: TGTGCCAGCAGCGTGGGGGACCGCCTTGCTTATACGCAGTATTTT.

CDR3 loop: CARPGFLGNNEQFF. CDR3 DNA: TGCGCCAGACCAGGGTTCTTAGGAAACAATGAGCAGTTCTTC. The chain links TRBV10-1 to TRBJ2-1; D might be TRBD1 (5 bases). The CDR3 loop spans 14 amino acids. The V gene's germline CDR1 is WNHNN and CDR2 SYGVQD (reference sequence). The V end was cut by 9 bases, the J end by 5 bases, with 17 bases between.

J is TRBJ1-4 and V is TRBV7-9, with D possibly being TRBD1 (6 bases). CDR1 is SEHNR and CDR2 is FQNEAQ in the germline V gene (reference sequence). The V gene lost 5 bases and the J gene lost 2 bases, with 12 bases spanning the gap. The CDR3 runs to 15 residues. CDR3 region: CASSAGDMTNEKLFF. The CDR3 region has the DNA TGTGCCAGCAGCGCAGGGGATATGACTAATGAAAAACTGTTTTTT.

The V call is TRBV7-2, the J call TRBJ2-3; D call uncertain. This CDR3 spans 16 amino acids. Germline V CDR1 and CDR2: SGHTA, FQGNSA. Trimming stripped 3 bases from V and 1 base from J, with 14 bases between. CDR3 in amino acids: CASSFGTVGGTDTQYF. CDR3 bases: TGTGCCAGCAGCTTCGGTACGGTGGGTGGCACAGATACGCAGTATTTT.

The CDR3 DNA reads TGTGCCAACATAGCGGGAGATAGCACAGATACGCAGTATTTT. Protein: CANIAGDSTDTQYF. The rearrangement links TRBV2 to TRBJ2-3, with 9 bases aligning to TRBD2. The V gene end was trimmed by 10 bases and the J gene end by 0 bases; junction bases not matched to a gene: 5. CDR3 length: 14 residues. Germline V gives CDR1 SNHLY, CDR2 FYNNEI.

The J gene is TRBJ2-7, the V gene TRBV27, with TRBD2 identical over 11 bases. The J segment lost 5 bases and the V segment lost 6 bases, leaving 6 bases of the junction unmatched. The germline CDR1 and CDR2 sequences are MNHEY and SMNVEV (reference sequence). This CDR3 is 14 amino acids long. CDR3 DNA: TGTGCCAGCAGGGTTAGCGGGAGGGTCGACGAGCAGTACTTC. This translates into CASRVSGRVDEQYF.

The genes are TRBV5-6 and TRBJ2-3; 7 bases line up with TRBD1. Germline V gene data show CDR1 as SGHDT and CDR2 as YYEEEE. Trimming removed 4 bases from V and 4 bases from J; junction bases left unmatched: 6. The CDR3 has 14 residues. The CDR3 here is CASSTDRAPDTQYF. The DNA of the CDR3 is TGTGCCAGCAGCACAGACAGGGCCCCAGATACGCAGTATTTT.

The chain couples TRBV27 to TRBJ2-2; a weak D match, TRBD2 (5 bases). The V end was cut by 6 bases, the J end by 5 bases, with 16 bases between. Germline values: CDR1 MNHEY, CDR2 SMNVEV (reference sequence). The CDR3 covers 15 residues. CDR3 nucleotides: TGTGCCAGCAGCCTCCGGGGTCGGGTGACCGGGGAGCTGTTTTTT. Its translation: CASSLRGRVTGELFF.

The chain links TRBV18 to TRBJ1-5, with 8 bases aligning to TRBD1. The junction had 4 bases not matched to a gene; V was cut back by 4 bases and J by 5 bases. CDR3 size: 14 residues. CDR1 is KGHSH and CDR2 is LQKENI in the germline V gene. The CDR3 DNA reads as TGTGCCAGCTCACTTAACAGGGGGTATCAGCCCCAGCATTTT. This codes for CASSLNRGYQPQHF. The full variable domain, in which reference TRBV18 and TRBJ1-5 provide the parts outside the CDR3, is NAGVMQNPRHLVRRRGQEARLRCSPMKGHSHVYWYRQLPEEGLKFMVYLQKENIIDESGMPKERFSAEFPKEGPSILRIQQVVRGDSAAYFCASSLNRGYQPQHFGDGTRLSIL.

The V call is TRBV2, the J call TRBJ1-5; no firm D call. V dropped 9 bases and J dropped 9 bases, with 21 bases sitting between them. The CDR3 sequence is 14 residues long. Germline CDR1 SNHLY, CDR2 FYNNEI. The CDR3, as DNA: TGTGCCAGTCCCTCCGGGCCGGGTATTCGGCCCCAGCATTTT. Its protein product is CASPSGPGIRPQHF.

The gene calls are TRBV7-9 and TRBJ1-4, with TRBD1 matching over 8 bases. Trimming took 2 bases from V and 7 from J; bases not matched to a gene: 6. Germline V gives CDR1 SEHNR, CDR2 FQNEAQ (reference sequence). The CDR3 has 15 residues. DNA for the CDR3: TGTGCCAGCAGCTTACCCACAGGGGGAGGTGAAAAACTGTTTTTT. Its protein product is CASSLPTGGGEKLFF.

The chain employs TRBV15 and TRBJ2-2; D is uncertain. Germline assignment: CDR1 LNHNV and CDR2 YYDKDF (reference sequence). This CDR3 is built from 13 residues. V shed 0 bases and J shed 6 bases, with 5 bases lying between them. Written as DNA, the CDR3 is TGTGCCACCAGCAGAGATCGAGCCGGGGAGCTGTTTTTT. Its protein product is CATSRDRAGELFF.

V is TRBV19 and J is TRBJ2-7, with 8 positions matching TRBD2. V trimming: 1 base; J trimming: 6 bases; junction bases outside the gene matches: 8. The CDR3 has 15 residues. Germline CDR1 reads LNHDA; CDR2 reads SQIVND (reference sequence). CDR3 amino acids: CASSIVSGMNAEQYF. The DNA of the CDR3 is TGTGCCAGTAGTATAGTTAGCGGGATGAACGCCGAGCAGTACTTC.

The sample holds one count of this clone. V is TRBV10-3 and J is TRBJ2-3; D might be TRBD2 (6 bases). Germline loops: CDR1 ENHRY, CDR2 SYGVKD. This CDR3 has 17 residues. The ends were cut back, 2 bases at V and 0 bases at J, with 15 bases in the middle. The CDR3 here is CAISEPLGGTSTDTQYF. CDR3 sequence (DNA): TGTGCCATCAGTGAGCCCCTTGGCGGGACTAGCACAGATACGCAGTATTTT.

This clone came up once. V is TRBV10-3 and J is TRBJ2-3; 9 positions match TRBD1. Germline V CDR1 and CDR2: ENHRY, SYGVKD. V trimming: 2 bases; J trimming: 2 bases; junction bases outside the gene matches: 2. The CDR3 extends over 15 amino acids. This CDR3 is CAISEGQGTTDTQYF. The CDR3 nucleotides read TGTGCCATCAGTGAGGGACAGGGGACCACAGATACGCAGTATTTT.

In its sample, this clone was seen once. The chain uses TRBV6-5 and TRBJ1-1; D ambiguous. Trimming took 3 bases from V and 4 from J, leaving 6 bases between them. The CDR3 covers 12 residues. The germline V gene has CDR1 MNHEY and CDR2 SVGAGI. Written as DNA, the CDR3 is TGTGCCAGCAGTTATCAGATCACTGAAGCTTTCTTT. Its protein product is CASSYQITEAFF.

This rearrangement joins TRBV6-5 to TRBJ1-1; D is unresolved. Germline-derived CDR1 and CDR2 are MNHEY and SVGAGI. The CDR3 runs 13 residues. Trimming removed 5 bases from V and 1 base from J, with 8 bases in between. As DNA, the CDR3 is TGTGCCAGCAGTAAAACAACGAACACTGAAGCTTTCTTT. Translating gives CASSKTTNTEAFF.

The genes are TRBV2 and TRBJ2-2; D is undetermined. The CDR3 has 17 residues. Trimming cost V 8 bases and J 2 bases, with 21 bases left between them. Germline V gene data show CDR1 as SNHLY and CDR2 as FYNNEI. CDR3 DNA: TGTGCCAGCGTCCTTGACATAAAGGGTGACAACACCGGGGAGCTGTTTTTT. Protein: CASVLDIKGDNTGELFF.

The V call is TRBV2, the J call TRBJ2-3; D is unclear. The CDR3 is 12 amino acids. CDR1 is SNHLY, CDR2 FYNNEI, per germline. The V and J ends lost 5 bases and 3 bases respectively, with 6 bases between them. The CDR3 region is CASSPSTDTQYF. DNA for the CDR3: TGTGCCAGCAGTCCCTCGACAGATACGCAGTATTTT.

This chain uses TRBV11-2 with TRBJ2-3; tentatively, D is TRBD2 (5 bases). This CDR3 is 16 amino acids long. The germline V and J ends were trimmed by 0 bases and 0 bases, with 10 bases remaining between them. CDR1 SGHAT and CDR2 FQNNGV come from the germline V gene. The CDR3: CASSLDLPGSTDTQYF. The CDR3 nucleotides read TGTGCCAGCAGCTTAGATCTCCCGGGGAGCACAGATACGCAGTATTTT.

With regard to this clone: Other DNA sequences in the same sample also yield this CDR3. The chain links TRBV7-2 to TRBJ2-3; 7 bases line up with TRBD1. Germline values: CDR1 SGHTA, CDR2 FQGNSA. J lost 1 base, V lost 1 base, and 2 bases had no gene match. The CDR3 contains 15 residues. The CDR3 nucleotides read TGTGCCAGCAGCTTAGTCGGACAGGGCACAGATACGCAGTATTTT. Its protein is CASSLVGQGTDTQYF.